One and the same sample provided the 15 T cell receptor beta chains below, sequenced in a study of cytomegalovirus exposure and HLA in healthy donors. The protocol was immunoSEQ multiplex PCR, while the TCRdb copy is restricted to in-frame clones and leaves out a portion. The sample records about 220,000 clones, approximately 87% being singletons. Input material: PBMCs. These receptors were taken from a man younger than 35 in good health and CMV-seronegative.

This chain links TRBV4-3 with TRBJ1-6; 9 bases align to TRBD1. The CDR3 totals 15 residues. CDR1 is LGHNA and CDR2 is YSLEER in the germline V gene. V lost 5 bases to trimming and J lost 4 bases; unmatched junction nucleotides: 3. The CDR3 loop is CASSAGTGYNSPLHF. The CDR3, as DNA: TGCGCCAGCAGCGCCGGGACAGGGTATAATTCACCCCTCCACTTT.

This sequence joins TRBV28 and TRBJ2-5; possible D gene TRBD2, 6 bases. Trimming pared 2 bases from V and 4 bases from J, leaving 17 bases between. The germline gives CDR1 MDHEN, CDR2 SYDVKM. This CDR3 region has 16 residues. CDR3 amino acids: CASSLKGPRGIETQYF. CDR3 in DNA: TGTGCCAGCAGTTTAAAGGGACCCCGGGGGATAGAGACCCAGTACTTC. The entire variable domain, with the rest obtained from reference TRBV28 and TRBJ2-5, is as follows: DVKVTQSSRYLVKRTGEKVFLECVQDMDHENMFWYRQDPGLGLRLIYFSYDVKMKEKGDIPEGYSVSREKKERFSLILESASTNQTSMYLCASSLKGPRGIETQYFGPGTRLLVL.

This clone was detected once. V gene TRBV19 combines with J gene TRBJ2-1; maybe TRBD2 (6 bases). CDR1 is LNHDA and CDR2 is SQIVND in the germline V gene (reference sequence). The length of the CDR3 is 13 residues. Trimming removed 6 bases at V and 14 bases at J, with 20 bases between. The CDR3 here is CASSLGSRRVKFF. CDR3 coding DNA: TGTGCCAGTAGCCTCGGCAGTCGGAGGGTTAAGTTCTTC.

V usage is TRBV6-5 and J usage is TRBJ2-5, with 11 bases identical to TRBD2. The CDR3 is made up of 15 amino acids. Per the germline V gene, CDR1 is MNHEY and CDR2 is SVGAGI. With 6 bases clipped from V and 4 bases from J, the junction kept 7 bases outside the gene matches. The CDR3 region is CASRKTSGRSETQYF. The CDR3 coding sequence is TGTGCCAGCAGAAAAACTAGCGGGAGATCAGAGACCCAGTACTTC.

The chain recombines TRBV28 with TRBJ1-4, with 8 bases aligning to TRBD1. This CDR3 region has 15 residues. The trim removed 7 bases at V and 3 bases at J, leaving 7 bases unmatched. CDR1 and CDR2 from the germline V gene are MDHEN and SYDVKM. CDR3 sequence reads: CASNHRTGSNEKLFF. For the CDR3, the DNA is TGTGCCAGCAACCACCGGACAGGGTCTAATGAAAAACTGTTTTTT.

The CDR3 bases are TGCGCCAGCAGCTTGGATAGGCGCGGGGGGGCCGGTAATGAGCAGTTCTTC. Translation gives CASSLDRRGGAGNEQFF. This chain uses TRBV5-1 with TRBJ2-1; 9 bases match TRBD2. The CDR3 consists of 17 residues. Germline assignment: CDR1 SGHRS and CDR2 YFSETQ. Trimming at V came to 0 bases and at J to 7 bases, leaving 11 bases not matched to a gene.

This chain joins TRBV6-5 and TRBJ2-7, with no clear D. The V and J ends lost 0 bases and 2 bases respectively, with 11 bases between them. The CDR3 loop spans 15 amino acids. The germline gives CDR1 MNHEY, CDR2 SVGAGI. The CDR3 DNA is TGTGCCAGCAGTTACTCGGAAGCGTACACCTACGAGCAGTACTTC. Its protein product is CASSYSEAYTYEQYF.

This clone has just a few counts. The chain couples TRBV5-5 to TRBJ1-2; D possibly corresponds to TRBD1 (6 bases). Germline lookup yields CDR1 SGHKS and CDR2 YYEKEE (reference sequence). The V gene lost 4 bases and the J gene lost 2 bases, with 18 bases spanning the gap. The CDR3 sequence is 16 residues long. The DNA of the CDR3 is TGTGCCAGCAGCAACAGAAACACCCAGGGGAACTATGGCTACACCTTC. Encoded protein: CASSNRNTQGNYGYTF.

The gene calls are TRBV29-1 and TRBJ2-2; no definite D call. The germline gives CDR1 SQVTM, CDR2 ANQGSEA. CDR3 size: 13 residues. V was pared by 6 bases and J by 0 bases, with 8 bases between. The CDR3 region has the DNA TGCAGCGTCTCCAGCGCGAACACCGGGGAGCTGTTTTTT. Translation: CSVSSANTGELFF.

The chain employs TRBV2 and TRBJ1-5, with TRBD1 matching over 7 bases. The length of the CDR3 is 15 residues. J lost 7 bases, V lost 4 bases, and 10 bases had no gene match. The germline V gene encodes CDR1 SNHLY and CDR2 FYNNEI. The CDR3 is CASSAVRQGRQPQHF. CDR3 in DNA: TGTGCCAGCAGTGCCGTCCGACAGGGAAGACAGCCCCAGCATTTT.

The rearrangement links TRBV5-1 to TRBJ2-5, with D tentatively TRBD2 (6 bases). The CDR3 consists of 14 residues. The germline gives CDR1 SGHRS, CDR2 YFSETQ. Trimming cost V 0 bases and J 3 bases, with 9 bases left between them. The CDR3 nucleotides read TGCGCCAGCAGCTTGGCCCGGGAGAAAGAGACCCAGTACTTC. Protein sequence: CASSLAREKETQYF.

The rearrangement links TRBV7-2 to TRBJ1-1; perhaps TRBD1 as D (5 bases). V shed 5 bases and J shed 7 bases, with 17 bases lying between them. CDR1 and CDR2 from the germline V gene are SGHTA and FQGNSA. The CDR3 is 14 amino acids. As DNA, the CDR3 is TGTGCCAGCAGCCGATTGTCGGGGGTAATTGAAGCTTTCTTT. As protein: CASSRLSGVIEAFF. Full variable domain (missing parts from reference TRBV7-2 and TRBJ1-1): GAGVSQSPSNKVTEKGKDVELRCDPISGHTALYWYRQSLGQGLEFLIYFQGNSAPDKSGLPSDRFSAERTGGSVSTLTIQRTQQEDSAVYLCASSRLSGVIEAFFGQGTRLTVV.

This chain links TRBV5-4 with TRBJ1-2; 8 bases agree with TRBD1. V shed 0 bases and J 4 bases; nucleotides not matched to a gene: 2. CDR3 length: 14 amino acids. Germline CDR1 and CDR2: SGHNT and YYREEE (reference sequence). The DNA for the CDR3 is TGTGCCAGCAGCTTGGCCGGGACAGGCTATGGCTACACCTTC. This codes for CASSLAGTGYGYTF.

CDR3 in amino acids: CASSQAPSGNEQFF. CDR3 nucleotide sequence: TGTGCCAGCAGCCAGGCACCTAGCGGCAATGAGCAGTTCTTC. The chain is built from TRBV14 and TRBJ2-1; 7 nucleotides line up with TRBD2. From germline, CDR1 is SGHDN and CDR2 FVKESK. CDR3 length equals 14 residues. V shed 3 bases and J 6 bases; nucleotides not matched to a gene: 5.

Only a few counts were recorded for this clone. The chain carries TRBV11-2 and TRBJ1-2; no clear D gene. V lost 5 bases and J lost 8, with 9 bases in between. CDR3 length equals 11 residues. The germline V gene encodes CDR1 SGHAT and CDR2 FQNNGV. The CDR3 loop is CASSTNTGYTF. As DNA, the CDR3 is TGTGCCAGCAGCACCAACACCGGCTACACCTTC. Full variable domain (outside the CDR3, taken from reference TRBV11-2 and TRBJ1-2): EAGVAQSPRYKIIEKRQSVAFWCNPISGHATLYWYQQILGQGPKLLIQFQNNGVVDDSQLPKDRFSAERLKGVDSTLKIQPAKLEDSAVYLCASSTNTGYTFGSGTRLTVV.